This T cell receptor (beta chain) was sequenced during a study of OX40 agonist ivuxolimab in advanced cancers. Study-wide background: Mean age around 60 years, range 23 to 79; roughly 82% male.

The V gene's germline CDR1 is LGHNA and CDR2 YNFKEQ. The junction had 4 bases not matched to a gene; V was cut back by 5 bases and J by 2 bases. This CDR3 comprises 15 residues. Profiling relied on immunoSEQ multiplex PCR, and the TCRdb table lists in-frame clones only, not all of them. The sample has 35,000 to 45,000 clones, approximately 90% seen once. Remarks on this clone: The antigen is undetermined.

Study-wide findings and caveats: CD4+ T cells averaged fewer expanded clones than CD8+ T cells.

This TCR derives from an adult with an advanced solid tumor such as melanoma, head and neck, liver or kidney cancer. Material: CD4+ or CD8+ T cells sorted from blood, obtained in a trial of the OX40 agonist ivuxolimab. V and J are TRBV4-2 and TRBJ2-3; 10 bases fit TRBD2. CDR3 sequence reads: CASSSTSGPTDTQYF. The CDR3 nucleotides are TGTGCCAGCAGCTCGACTAGCGGGCCCACAGATACGCAGTATTTT.